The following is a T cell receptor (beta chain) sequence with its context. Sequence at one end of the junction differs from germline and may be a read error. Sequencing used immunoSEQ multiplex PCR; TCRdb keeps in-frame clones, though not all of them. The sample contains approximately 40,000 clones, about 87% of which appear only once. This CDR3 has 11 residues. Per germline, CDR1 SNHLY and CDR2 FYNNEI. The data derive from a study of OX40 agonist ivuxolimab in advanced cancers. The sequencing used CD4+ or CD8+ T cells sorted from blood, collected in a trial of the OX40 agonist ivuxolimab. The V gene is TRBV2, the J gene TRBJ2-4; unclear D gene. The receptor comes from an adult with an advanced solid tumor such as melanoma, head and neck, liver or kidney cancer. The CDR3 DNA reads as TGTGCCAGCAGTGGACGGCAAGGGATTGACTTC. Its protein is CASSGRQGIDF.